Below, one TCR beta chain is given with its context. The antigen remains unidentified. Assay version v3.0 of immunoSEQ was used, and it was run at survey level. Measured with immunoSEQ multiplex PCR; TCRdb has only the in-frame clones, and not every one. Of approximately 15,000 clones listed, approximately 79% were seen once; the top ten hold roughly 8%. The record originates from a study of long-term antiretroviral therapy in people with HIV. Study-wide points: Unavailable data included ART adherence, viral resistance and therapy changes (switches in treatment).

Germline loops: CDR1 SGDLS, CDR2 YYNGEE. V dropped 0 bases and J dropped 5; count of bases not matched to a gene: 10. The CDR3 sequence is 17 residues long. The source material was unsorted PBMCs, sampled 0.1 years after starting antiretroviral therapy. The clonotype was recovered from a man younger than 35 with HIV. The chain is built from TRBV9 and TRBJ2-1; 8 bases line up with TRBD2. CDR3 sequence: CASSVDSPGGGNNEQFF. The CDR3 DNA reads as TGTGCCAGCAGCGTAGATTCGCCGGGAGGGGGAAACAATGAGCAGTTCTTC.